A selection of T cell receptor beta chains follows, all from one sample in a study of T cell repertoires in cytomegalovirus infection. Their specific antigens are unknown. One entry per CDR3 protein, called by TCRdb with MiXCR from the reads. The data show about a million distinct CDR3 sequences, with less than 35% seen just once and roughly 13% held by the top ten. Sequencing used cultured CD8+ T cells from PBMCs, obtained from culture after CMV antigen stimulation. The receptors here all came from a human donor in good health (CMV status not recorded). Some clones in this sample may be carry-over from other donors' samples. CDR3s include the opening cysteine and the closing phenylalanine or tryptophan. Each record gives: clone size, V gene, D gene, J gene, CDR3 DNA, CDR3 protein. A D gene is named only where the DNA matches it firmly. Expanded clones get a size class; other rows say once, few or many, or leave the size out.

medium-sized	TRBV7-9	-	TRBJ1-2	TGTGCCAGCAGCCTGGACAGCCTCCCCGCTAACTATGGCTACACCTTC	CASSLDSLPANYGYTF
-	TRBV6-5	TRBD1	TRBJ1-5	TGTGCCAGCAGTGGACAGGGCCGCAATCAGCCCCAGCATTTT	CASSGQGRNQPQHF
many	TRBV12-3/TRBV12-4	TRBD1	TRBJ1-2	TGTGCCAGCAGTTTAATAGGGGGCGGTGGCTACACCTTC	CASSLIGGGGYTF
few	TRBV7-9	-	TRBJ1-1	TGTGCCAGCAGCTTAGGTGTTTTGACTGAAGCTTTCTTT	CASSLGVLTEAFF
-	TRBV6-6	-	TRBJ1-1	TGTGCCAGCAGTTACGACGACTTGAACACTGAAGCTTTCTTT	CASSYDDLNTEAFF
-	TRBV6-4	TRBD1	TRBJ1-2	TGTGCCAGCAGTGACCCTGGACAGGGGGCCCATGGCTACACCTTC	CASSDPGQGAHGYTF
-	TRBV14	-	TRBJ1-1	TGTGCCAGCAGCCAAGAAGAAAGGTGGGGAGACACTGAAGCTTTCTTT	CASSQEERWGDTEAFF
many	TRBV5-1	TRBD1	TRBJ1-1	TGCGCCAGCAGCTTGGCGGGACAGGGGCGGTTTATGAACACTGAAGCTTTCTTT	CASSLAGQGRFMNTEAFF
-	TRBV20-1	-	TRBJ2-7	TGCAGTGCGAGAGATCCGGTCCGAGGAGGCTACGAGCAGTACTTC	CSARDPVRGGYEQYF
few	TRBV12-5	-	TRBJ1-6	TGTGCTAGTGGTTTTCAAGGGAGTCCCCCTCTCGCACCCCTCCACTTT	CASGFQGSPPLAPLHF
few	TRBV4-1	-	TRBJ2-1	TGCGCCAGCAGCCAAGATTTGCGTGAGCAGTTCTTC	CASSQDLREQFF
few	TRBV7-9	TRBD2	TRBJ2-3	TGTGCCAGCAGCACCTGGACTAGCGGGGGGACAGATACGCAGTATTTT	CASSTWTSGGTDTQYF
few	TRBV20-1	-	TRBJ2-3	TGCAGTGCTGCCTCTCCGGGGCGCCTCTTTGATACGCAGTATTTT	CSAASPGRLFDTQYF
once	TRBV5-1	-	TRBJ1-1	TGCGCCAGCAGCTTGGCCCGAGGGGAAGGACCGGGTACTGAAGCTTTCTTT	CASSLARGEGPGTEAFF
few	TRBV12-5	-	TRBJ1-5	TGTGCTAGTGGTTTGGGACCGGTTGGCCAGCCCCAGCATTTT	CASGLGPVGQPQHF
-	TRBV20-1	TRBD1	TRBJ1-2	TGCAGTGCTAGAGATCAGGGGGCGGACTATGGCTACACCTTC	CSARDQGADYGYTF
few	TRBV6-5	-	TRBJ1-2	TGTGCCAGCTATGACCCGGGACTCAAGGAGGGATCCACCTTC	CASYDPGLKEGSTF
many	TRBV7-2	TRBD2	TRBJ2-5	TGTGCCAGCAGCTTAGCCCCGGGAACGGGGGGTTCTCAGACCCAGTACTTC	CASSLAPGTGGSQTQYF
few	TRBV7-8	-	TRBJ1-1	TGTGCCAGCAGCTTAGACCTTGTACTAGGGGTGGGGGTCACTGAAGCTTTCTTT	CASSLDLVLGVGVTEAFF
few	TRBV7-6	-	TRBJ2-3	TGTGCCAGCCTTGCCGGGGCAGGAGATACGCAGTATTTT	CASLAGAGDTQYF
few	TRBV20-1	-	TRBJ2-6	TGCAGTGCTAGAGAGTTGGGGGCCAACGTCCTGACTTTC	CSARELGANVLTF
once	TRBV5-5	TRBD1	TRBJ2-5	TGTGCCAGCAGCTTAACAGGGGGCGGATTGGAGACCCAGTACTTC	CASSLTGGGLETQYF